The entry below describes one TCR beta chain. In the original processing: Amplifying reference gene primers gave estimates of nucleated cell counts. TCRdb's copy holds only in-frame clones and misses some; the assay was immunoSEQ multiplex PCR. V, J and clone size were drawn from that table, and D and trimming were deduced from the DNA. The profile covers 170,000 or so clones, with 86% appearing a single time and roughly 9.1% taken by the ten largest. The data derive from a study of blood T cell repertoires in COVID-19. Study details: Sites in the United States, Italy and Spain provided acute and convalescent COVID-19 samples. Nucleic acid was either cDNA or gDNA, and it came from T cells, B-cell-depleted T cells, or PBMCs.

V shed 8 bases and J shed 10 bases, with 15 bases lying between them. Germline V CDR1 and CDR2: MDHEN, SYDVKM. The CDR3 sequence is 12 residues long. The genes are TRBV28 and TRBJ2-4; D possibly corresponds to TRBD2 (6 bases). What was sequenced was peripheral blood. The TCR originated in a man aged 50 or older with active or convalescent COVID-19. The CDR3 DNA reads TGTGCCAGCGGTACCGTGGGGGGAATTCAGTACTTC. Translating it yields CASGTVGGIQYF. Full variable domain (remainder filled in from reference TRBV28 and TRBJ2-4): DVKVTQSSRYLVKRTGEKVFLECVQDMDHENMFWYRQDPGLGLRLIYFSYDVKMKEKGDIPEGYSVSREKKERFSLILESASTNQTSMYLCASGTVGGIQYFGAGTRLSVL.